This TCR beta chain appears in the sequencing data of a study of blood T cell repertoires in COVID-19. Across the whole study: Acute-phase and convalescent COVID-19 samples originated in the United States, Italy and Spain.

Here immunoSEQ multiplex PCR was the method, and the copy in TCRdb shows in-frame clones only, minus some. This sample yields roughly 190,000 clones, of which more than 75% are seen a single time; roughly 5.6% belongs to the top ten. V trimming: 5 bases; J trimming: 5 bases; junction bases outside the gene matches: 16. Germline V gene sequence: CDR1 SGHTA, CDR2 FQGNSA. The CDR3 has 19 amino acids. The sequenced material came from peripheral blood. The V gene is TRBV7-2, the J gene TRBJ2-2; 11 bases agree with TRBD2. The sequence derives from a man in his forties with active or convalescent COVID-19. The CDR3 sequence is CASSERPNSGGAGTGELFF. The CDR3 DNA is TGTGCCAGCAGCGAGAGGCCCAATAGCGGGGGGGCCGGGACCGGGGAGCTGTTTTTT. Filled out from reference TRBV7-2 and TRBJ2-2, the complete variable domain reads GAGVSQSPSNKVTEKGKDVELRCDPISGHTALYWYRQSLGQGLEFLIYFQGNSAPDKSGLPSDRFSAERTGGSVSTLTIQRTQQEDSAVYLCASSERPNSGGAGTGELFFGEGSRLTVL.